One T cell receptor (beta chain) is described in this entry. This clonotype was picked up a small number of times. No antigen is known for it. Base qualities were left out, and no much larger clone turns up one base away. Relative to germline, V is 6 bases shorter and J is 0 bases shorter, with 11 bases between their ends. Per the germline V gene, MNHEY is the CDR1 and SVGAGI is the CDR2. Reading from cysteine to phenylalanine, the CDR3 counts 14 amino acids. Only CDR3 DNA is held: 42 bases, read in frame from base 1. The method behind the library was 5' RACE. Sequencing relied on a NextSeq 500. To correct for sequencing error and PCR bias, the TCR library protocol tagged individual cDNA molecules with unique molecular identifiers. Sequencing covered both TCR alpha and beta chains, and within each sample the abundances of alpha and beta sequences were tightly co-correlated. On the authors' methods: Decombinator V4 was used to annotate the V gene, J gene and CDR3 of the TCR sequences. Expanded TCRs were defined as changing significantly between any two time points under a Poisson model with p below 0.0001. TCR abundances were normalised to the total number of TCRs sequenced per sample and expressed as counts per million. MAIT TCRs were defined by TRAV1-2 paired with TRAJ12, TRAJ20 or TRAJ33, and iNKT TCRs by TRAV10 paired with TRAJ18. VDJdb, accessed 1 November 2021, was searched for CMV, EBV and SARS-CoV-2 annotated TCRs, with TCRs annotated for multiple antigens excluded. The raw public data were reprocessed by TCRdb itself: fastp quality trimming at Q25, MiXCR clonotype calling, in-frame beta chains only. CDR3 protein sequences are deduplicated, and each keeps its most common genes and DNA. Clone size and V and J calls follow TCRdb, not the original study. The table for this sample lists 70,000 to 80,000 distinct CDR3 sequences; about an eighth of them were counted only once. The ten most abundant clones make up 2.5% to 3% of the sample.

A case-control design nested within a healthcare worker cohort in London, UK, was used, with weekly nasopharyngeal swab PCR tests and blood sampling performed. Healthcare workers were recruited during the week of the UK lockdown, between 23 and 31 March 2020, and followed weekly for up to about 15 weeks. The sample originates from a study of early T cells in non-severe SARS-CoV-2 infection (dated by TCRdb to 2020 to 2022). In terms of the full investigation: Because TCR sequencing was done on bulk RNA from unsorted whole blood, the alpha and beta chains could not be paired.

Overall results and qualifications from the work: Matching against VDJdb was skewed toward anti-spike CD8 responses, likely underestimated virus-specific expansions, and missed private and CD4 specificities.

This receptor chain uses TRBV6-5 and TRBJ1-1; no D segment can be confidently identified. The starting material was whole blood, obtained at baseline. The clonotype comes from an adult who was a healthcare worker with PCR-confirmed SARS-CoV-2 infection or an uninfected control (not recorded which). The nucleotide sequence reads as follows: TGTGCCAGCAGGGAACTAGGCATGAACACTGAAGCTTTCTTT. This encodes CASRELGMNTEAFF.